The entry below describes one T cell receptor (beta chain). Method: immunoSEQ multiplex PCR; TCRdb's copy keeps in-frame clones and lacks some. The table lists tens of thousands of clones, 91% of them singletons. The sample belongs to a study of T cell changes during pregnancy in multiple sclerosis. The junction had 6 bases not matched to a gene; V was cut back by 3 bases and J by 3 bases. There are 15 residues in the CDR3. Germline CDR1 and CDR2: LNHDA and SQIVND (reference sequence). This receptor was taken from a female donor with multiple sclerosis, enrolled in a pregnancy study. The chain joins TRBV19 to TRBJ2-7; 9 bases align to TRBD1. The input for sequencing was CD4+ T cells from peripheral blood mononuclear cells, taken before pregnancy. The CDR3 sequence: CASSIPGQGVYEQYF. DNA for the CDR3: TGTGCCAGTAGTATCCCGGGACAGGGCGTCTACGAGCAGTACTTC.